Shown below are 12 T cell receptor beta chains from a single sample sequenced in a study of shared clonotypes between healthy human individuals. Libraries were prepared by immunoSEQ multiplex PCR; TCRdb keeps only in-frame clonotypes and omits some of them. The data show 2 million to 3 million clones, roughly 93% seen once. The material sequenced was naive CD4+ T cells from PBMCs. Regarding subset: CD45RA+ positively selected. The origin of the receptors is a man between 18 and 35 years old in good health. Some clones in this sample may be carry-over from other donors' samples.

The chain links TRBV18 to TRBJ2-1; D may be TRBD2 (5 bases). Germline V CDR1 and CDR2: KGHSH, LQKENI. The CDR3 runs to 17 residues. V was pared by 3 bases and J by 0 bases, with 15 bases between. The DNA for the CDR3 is TGTGCCAGCTCACCGAGCTTAGCGACCGACTCCTACAATGAGCAGTTCTTC. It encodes CASSPSLATDSYNEQFF.

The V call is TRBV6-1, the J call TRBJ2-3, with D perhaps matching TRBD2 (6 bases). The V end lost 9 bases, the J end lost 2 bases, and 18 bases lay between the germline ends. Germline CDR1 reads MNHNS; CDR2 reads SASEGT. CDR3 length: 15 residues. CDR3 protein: CASSYRRVTTDTQYF. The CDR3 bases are TGTGCCAGTTCTTACCGGAGGGTAACCACAGATACGCAGTATTTT.

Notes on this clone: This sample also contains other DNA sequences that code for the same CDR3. CDR3 nucleotide sequence: TGCGCCAGCAGCCTAGGTGGGACTCGCGAAAAACTGTTTTTT. This codes for CASSLGGTREKLFF. This rearrangement joins TRBV5-1 to TRBJ1-4; a weak D match, TRBD1 (5 bases). The CDR3 totals 14 residues. Germline V gene data show CDR1 as SGHRS and CDR2 as YFSETQ. V was cut by 4 bases and J by 8 bases, with 15 bases left in between.

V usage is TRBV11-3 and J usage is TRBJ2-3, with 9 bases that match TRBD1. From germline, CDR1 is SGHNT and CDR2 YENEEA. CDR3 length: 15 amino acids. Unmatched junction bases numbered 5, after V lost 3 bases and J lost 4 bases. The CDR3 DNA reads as TGTGCCAGCAGCTTGGGACAGGGTGACCCAGATACGCAGTATTTT. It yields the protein CASSLGQGDPDTQYF.

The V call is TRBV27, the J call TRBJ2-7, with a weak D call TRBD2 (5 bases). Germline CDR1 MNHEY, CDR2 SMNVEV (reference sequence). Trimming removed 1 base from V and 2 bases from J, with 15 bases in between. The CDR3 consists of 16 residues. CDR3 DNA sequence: TGTGCCAGCAGTTTATTTCCCCCTGCGGGTGCCTACGAGCAGTACTTC. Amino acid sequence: CASSLFPPAGAYEQYF.

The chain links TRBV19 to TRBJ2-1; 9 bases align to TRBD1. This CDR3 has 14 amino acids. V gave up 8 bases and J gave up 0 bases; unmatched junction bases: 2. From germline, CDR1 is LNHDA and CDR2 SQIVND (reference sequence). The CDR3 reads CASGQGNSYNEQFF. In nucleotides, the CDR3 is TGTGCCAGTGGACAGGGGAACTCCTACAATGAGCAGTTCTTC.

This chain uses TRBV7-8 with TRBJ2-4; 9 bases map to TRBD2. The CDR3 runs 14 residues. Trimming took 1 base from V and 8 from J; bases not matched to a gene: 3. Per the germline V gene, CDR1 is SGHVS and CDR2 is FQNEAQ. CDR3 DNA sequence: TGTGCCAGCAGCTTAGATAGCGGGAGTGACATTCAGTACTTC. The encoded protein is CASSLDSGSDIQYF.

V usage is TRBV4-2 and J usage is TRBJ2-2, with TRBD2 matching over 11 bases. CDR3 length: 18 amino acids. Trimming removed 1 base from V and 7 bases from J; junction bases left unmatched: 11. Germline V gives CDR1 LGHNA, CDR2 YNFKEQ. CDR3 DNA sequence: TGTGCCAGCAGCCAAGTCAGCCTAGCGGGAGGTACTATCGGGGAGCTGTTTTTT. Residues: CASSQVSLAGGTIGELFF.

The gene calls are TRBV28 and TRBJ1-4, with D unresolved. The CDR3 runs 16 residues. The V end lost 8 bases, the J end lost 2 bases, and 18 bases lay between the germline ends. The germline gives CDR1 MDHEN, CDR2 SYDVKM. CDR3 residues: CASSQLDGSTNEKLFF. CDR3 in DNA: TGTGCCAGCTCTCAACTTGACGGGAGTACTAATGAAAAACTGTTTTTT.

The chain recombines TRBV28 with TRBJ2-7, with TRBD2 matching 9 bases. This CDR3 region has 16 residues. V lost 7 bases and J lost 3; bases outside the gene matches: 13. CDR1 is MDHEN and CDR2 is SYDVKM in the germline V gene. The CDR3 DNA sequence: TGTGCCAGCACCCTAAGGCGACTAGCGGATATCTACGAGCAGTACTTC. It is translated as CASTLRRLADIYEQYF.

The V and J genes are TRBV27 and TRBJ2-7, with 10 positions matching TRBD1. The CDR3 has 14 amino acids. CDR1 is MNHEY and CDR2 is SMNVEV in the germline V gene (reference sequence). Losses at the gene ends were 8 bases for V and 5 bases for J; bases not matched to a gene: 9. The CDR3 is CASRLRQGANEQYF. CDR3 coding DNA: TGTGCCAGCCGACTCCGACAGGGGGCAAACGAGCAGTACTTC.

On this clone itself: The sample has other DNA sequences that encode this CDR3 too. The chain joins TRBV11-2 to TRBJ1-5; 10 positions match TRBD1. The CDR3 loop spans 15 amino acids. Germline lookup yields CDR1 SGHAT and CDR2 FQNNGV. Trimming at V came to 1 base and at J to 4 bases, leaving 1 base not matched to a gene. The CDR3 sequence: CASSLGQGANQPQHF. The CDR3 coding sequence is TGTGCCAGCAGCTTAGGACAGGGGGCGAATCAGCCCCAGCATTTT.